Listed below are T cell receptor beta chains from one sample, sequenced in a study of T cell responses to AZD1222 COVID-19 vaccine. Produced via immunoSEQ multiplex PCR; TCRdb's table is partial and in-frame only. The sample records tens of thousands of clones, 65% to 90% being singletons. The specimen comprised peripheral blood, sampled on day 0 of AZD1222 vaccination. Receptors were obtained from an adult in good health. CDR3s include the opening cysteine and the closing phenylalanine or tryptophan. The D gene is left open where the match is weak.

j_call: TRBJ2-2
v_call: TRBV5-1
d_call: TRBD1
cdr3_aa: CASSLSDRPAGELFF

j_call: TRBJ2-1
v_call: TRBV11-2
d_call: TRBD2
cdr3_aa: CASSPRLAGRGNEQFF

j_call: TRBJ1-4
v_call: TRBV18
d_call: .
cdr3_aa: CASSPTFATNEKLFF

j_call: TRBJ2-5
v_call: TRBV9
d_call: TRBD1
cdr3_aa: CASSVSGDRGGLRETQYF

j_call: TRBJ2-1
v_call: TRBV25-1
d_call: TRBD2
cdr3_aa: CASDSRPSGGVYNEQFF

j_call: TRBJ1-1
v_call: TRBV19
d_call: TRBD1
cdr3_aa: CASSETGMNTEAFF

j_call: TRBJ2-1
v_call: TRBV19
d_call: TRBD2
cdr3_aa: CASGSIAGSSYNEQFF

j_call: TRBJ1-1
v_call: TRBV10-2
d_call: .
cdr3_aa: CASLGGRTNTEAFF

j_call: TRBJ1-2
v_call: TRBV6-5
d_call: .
cdr3_aa: CASRSVDYGYTF

j_call: TRBJ1-2
v_call: TRBV2
d_call: .
cdr3_aa: CASSETPNYYGYTF

j_call: TRBJ1-1
v_call: TRBV6-5
d_call: TRBD1
cdr3_aa: CASIARTGGNTEAFF

j_call: TRBJ1-6
v_call: TRBV7-9
d_call: TRBD1
cdr3_aa: CASSQGQGYSPLHF

j_call: TRBJ1-2
v_call: TRBV19
d_call: TRBD1
cdr3_aa: CASSMGPGTGSNYGYTF

j_call: TRBJ1-5
v_call: TRBV29-1
d_call: .
cdr3_aa: CSVGLQSNQPQHF

j_call: TRBJ2-5
v_call: TRBV2
d_call: TRBD2
cdr3_aa: CASNSRDWGGRETQYF

j_call: TRBJ2-5
v_call: TRBV10-3
d_call: TRBD1
cdr3_aa: CAISKGGSQETQYF

j_call: TRBJ1-2
v_call: TRBV4-2
d_call: .
cdr3_aa: CASSQATGSNYGYTF

j_call: TRBJ2-2
v_call: TRBV9
d_call: TRBD2
cdr3_aa: CASSVGTSGGANTGELFF

j_call: TRBJ2-7
v_call: TRBV19
d_call: TRBD2
cdr3_aa: CASSSRGSSYEQYF

j_call: TRBJ2-2
v_call: TRBV3-1/TRBV3-2
d_call: .
cdr3_aa: CASSQARAGTPNTGELFF

j_call: TRBJ1-2
v_call: TRBV19
d_call: .
cdr3_aa: CASSIAPDRNYGYTF

j_call: TRBJ2-2
v_call: TRBV18
d_call: .
cdr3_aa: CASSRNAAQNTGELFF

j_call: TRBJ1-2
v_call: TRBV28
d_call: TRBD1
cdr3_aa: CATLHRGSYGYTF

j_call: TRBJ1-1
v_call: TRBV28
d_call: .
cdr3_aa: CASTLRGLNTEAFF

j_call: TRBJ1-5
v_call: TRBV19
d_call: .
cdr3_aa: CASSIQDNQPQHF

j_call: TRBJ2-5
v_call: TRBV5-1
d_call: .
cdr3_aa: CASSFTGVDIQETQYF

j_call: TRBJ2-7
v_call: TRBV6-2/TRBV6-3
d_call: .
cdr3_aa: CASSYRDTYEQYF

j_call: TRBJ1-3
v_call: TRBV12-5
d_call: .
cdr3_aa: CASGEGGGGIGNTIYF

j_call: TRBJ2-7
v_call: TRBV5-1
d_call: .
cdr3_aa: CASTGTVGPPKKQYF

j_call: TRBJ1-5
v_call: TRBV27
d_call: .
cdr3_aa: CASSLRGAWVSNQPQHF

j_call: TRBJ1-2
v_call: TRBV5-1
d_call: .
cdr3_aa: CASSLAGWNPAGNYGYTF

j_call: TRBJ2-7
v_call: TRBV9
d_call: TRBD2
cdr3_aa: CASSVDSSGGYEQYF

j_call: TRBJ1-5
v_call: TRBV2
d_call: TRBD1
cdr3_aa: CASSFGGQGPNQPQHF

j_call: TRBJ1-2
v_call: TRBV19
d_call: .
cdr3_aa: CASTTGMGGNYGYTF

j_call: TRBJ1-5
v_call: TRBV19
d_call: .
cdr3_aa: CASSRGGEPQHF

j_call: TRBJ2-7
v_call: TRBV19
d_call: .
cdr3_aa: CASISEAYEQYF

j_call: TRBJ2-7
v_call: TRBV24-1
d_call: .
cdr3_aa: CATSEGGGMNEQYF

j_call: TRBJ1-2
v_call: TRBV3-1/TRBV3-2
d_call: .
cdr3_aa: CACSYGYTF

j_call: TRBJ1-5
v_call: TRBV6-5
d_call: .
cdr3_aa: CASSSGGVSNQPQHF

j_call: TRBJ2-7
v_call: TRBV6-5
d_call: .
cdr3_aa: CASSYSGGEQYF

j_call: TRBJ2-1
v_call: TRBV2
d_call: TRBD2
cdr3_aa: CASARGTRWFF

j_call: TRBJ1-5
v_call: TRBV19
d_call: TRBD1
cdr3_aa: CASSIRGIGQPQHF

j_call: TRBJ1-1
v_call: TRBV18
d_call: .
cdr3_aa: CASSPPPGGTEAFF

j_call: TRBJ1-6
v_call: TRBV4-1
d_call: .
cdr3_aa: CASSQDWAGSNSPLHF

j_call: TRBJ2-2
v_call: TRBV19
d_call: .
cdr3_aa: CASSSGIGELFF

j_call: TRBJ2-1
v_call: TRBV2
d_call: .
cdr3_aa: CASHDRGFNEQFF

j_call: TRBJ1-2
v_call: TRBV27
d_call: TRBD1
cdr3_aa: CASRGQGAGESYGYTF

j_call: TRBJ1-1
v_call: TRBV5-4
d_call: .
cdr3_aa: CASSLGARDTEAFF

j_call: TRBJ1-1
v_call: TRBV28
d_call: TRBD1
cdr3_aa: CASSRPRQGGEAFF

j_call: TRBJ1-3
v_call: TRBV2
d_call: .
cdr3_aa: CASSSRGDTIYF

j_call: TRBJ2-7
v_call: TRBV27
d_call: .
cdr3_aa: CASSLGGASSYEQYF

j_call: TRBJ2-7
v_call: TRBV6-2/TRBV6-3
d_call: .
cdr3_aa: CASSYSSGSAYEQYF

j_call: TRBJ1-1
v_call: TRBV19
d_call: .
cdr3_aa: CASSMVAGTLEAFF

j_call: TRBJ2-5
v_call: TRBV12-3/TRBV12-4
d_call: .
cdr3_aa: CASVIRSQETQYF

j_call: TRBJ1-5
v_call: TRBV3-1/TRBV3-2
d_call: TRBD1
cdr3_aa: CASSQDYRGNQPQHF